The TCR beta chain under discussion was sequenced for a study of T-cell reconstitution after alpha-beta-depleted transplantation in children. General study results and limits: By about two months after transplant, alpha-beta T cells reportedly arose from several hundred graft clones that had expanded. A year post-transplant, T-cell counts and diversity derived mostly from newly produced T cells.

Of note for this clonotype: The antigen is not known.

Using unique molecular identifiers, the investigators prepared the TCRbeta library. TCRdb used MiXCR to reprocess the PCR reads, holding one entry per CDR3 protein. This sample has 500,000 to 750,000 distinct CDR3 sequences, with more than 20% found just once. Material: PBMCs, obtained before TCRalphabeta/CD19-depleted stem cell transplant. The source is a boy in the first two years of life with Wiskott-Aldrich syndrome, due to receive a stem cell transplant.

The CDR3: CAISRTANQPQHF. The CDR3 DNA reads as TGTGCCATCAGTAGGACGGCCAATCAGCCCCAGCATTTT. The chain is built from TRBV10-3 and TRBJ1-5, with unresolved D. V was cut by 5 bases and J by 3 bases, with 8 bases left in between. Germline-derived CDR1 and CDR2 are ENHRY and SYGVKD. The length of the CDR3 is 13 residues.